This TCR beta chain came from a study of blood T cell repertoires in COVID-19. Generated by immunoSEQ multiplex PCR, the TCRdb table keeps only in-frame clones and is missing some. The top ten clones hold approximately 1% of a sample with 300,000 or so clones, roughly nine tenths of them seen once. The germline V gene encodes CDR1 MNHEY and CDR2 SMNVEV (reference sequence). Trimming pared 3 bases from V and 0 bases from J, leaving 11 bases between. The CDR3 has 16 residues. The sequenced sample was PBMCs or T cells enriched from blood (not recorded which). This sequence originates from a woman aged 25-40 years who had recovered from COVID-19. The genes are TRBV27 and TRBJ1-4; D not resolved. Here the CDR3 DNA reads TGTGCCAGCAGTTTTCGTACTCGTGCAACTAATGAAAAACTGTTTTTT. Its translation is CASSFRTRATNEKLFF.